A single sample gave rise to the 3 T cell receptor beta chains below, sequenced in a study of T cells in Graves' hyperthyroidism and ophthalmopathy. Amplified TCR beta CDR3 regions came from RNA transcripts. HTBI primers were employed in a first-round RT-PCR of the TCR CDR3. TCRdb re-derived calls from the multiplex PCR reads in MiXCR, one entry per CDR3 protein. The table includes about 270,000 distinct CDR3 sequences, approximately 20% detected once. Sequences were obtained from blood. All receptors derive from a man aged 25 to 40 with Graves' ophthalmopathy.

Ten or more counts support this clonotype. The chain combines TRBV20-1 with TRBJ2-3; 8 bases agree with TRBD2. Germline CDR1 DFQATT, CDR2 SNEGSKA (reference sequence). V was pared by 4 bases and J by 4 bases, with 7 bases of the junction left unmatched. CDR3 length: 14 amino acids. The CDR3 bases are TGCAGTGCTAAAAGCGGGAGATGGGCAGATACGCAGTATTTT. Protein product: CSAKSGRWADTQYF.

This chain uses TRBV6-9 with TRBJ2-7; 8 nucleotides match TRBD2. Germline values: CDR1 MNHGY, CDR2 SVAAGI. Trimming at V came to 3 bases and at J to 5 bases, leaving 18 bases not matched to a gene. This CDR3 has 18 amino acids. DNA of the CDR3: TGTGCCAGCAGTTACTCGAATCCTAGCGGGTTAGGGTGGGACGAGCAGTACTTC. It codes for CASSYSNPSGLGWDEQYF.

The count of this clonotype is one. V is TRBV15 and J is TRBJ2-1; D possibly uses TRBD1 or TRBD2 (5 bases each). The CDR3 loop spans 13 amino acids. Germline assignment: CDR1 LNHNV and CDR2 YYDKDF (reference sequence). The ends were cut back, 3 bases at V and 6 bases at J, with 9 bases in the middle. In DNA, the CDR3 is TGTGCCACCAGCAGGGGACCAGCCAATGAGCAGTTCTTC. Protein: CATSRGPANEQFF.